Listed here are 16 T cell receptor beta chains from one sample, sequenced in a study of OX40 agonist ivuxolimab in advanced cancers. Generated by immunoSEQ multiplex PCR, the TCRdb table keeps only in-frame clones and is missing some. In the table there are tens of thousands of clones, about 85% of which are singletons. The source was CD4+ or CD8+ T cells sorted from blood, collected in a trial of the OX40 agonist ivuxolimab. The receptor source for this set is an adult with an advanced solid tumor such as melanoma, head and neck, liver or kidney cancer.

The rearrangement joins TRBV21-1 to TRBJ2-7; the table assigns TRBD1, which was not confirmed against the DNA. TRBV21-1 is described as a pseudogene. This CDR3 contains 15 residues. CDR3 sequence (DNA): TGTGCCAGCAGCAAAGGGGCTCAGGGCCCATACGAGCAGTACTTC. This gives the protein CASSKGAQGPYEQYF.

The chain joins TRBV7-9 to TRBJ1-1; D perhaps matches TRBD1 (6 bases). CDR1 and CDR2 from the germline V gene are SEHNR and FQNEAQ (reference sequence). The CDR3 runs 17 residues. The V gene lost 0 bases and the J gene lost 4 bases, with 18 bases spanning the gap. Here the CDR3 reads CASSLADVFLGGTEAFF. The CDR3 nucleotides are TGTGCCAGCAGCTTAGCGGACGTTTTCCTAGGGGGCACTGAAGCTTTCTTT.

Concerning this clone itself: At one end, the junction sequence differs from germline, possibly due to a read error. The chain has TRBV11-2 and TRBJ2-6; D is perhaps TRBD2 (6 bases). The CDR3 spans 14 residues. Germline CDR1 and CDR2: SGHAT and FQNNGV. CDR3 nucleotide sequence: TGTGCCAGCCCCTCCGGGACTGGGTCCAACGTCCTGACTTTC. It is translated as CASPSGTGSNVLTF.

The CDR3 bases are TGTGCTAGTACGACAGGGGGCTCCTACGAGCAGTACTTC. Residues: CASTTGGSYEQYF. J is TRBJ2-7 and V is TRBV12-5, with 9 bases matching TRBD1. This CDR3 comprises 13 residues. Germline CDR1 is LGHNT and CDR2 is FRNRAP. J was trimmed by 0 bases and V by 8 bases; bases with no gene match: 2.

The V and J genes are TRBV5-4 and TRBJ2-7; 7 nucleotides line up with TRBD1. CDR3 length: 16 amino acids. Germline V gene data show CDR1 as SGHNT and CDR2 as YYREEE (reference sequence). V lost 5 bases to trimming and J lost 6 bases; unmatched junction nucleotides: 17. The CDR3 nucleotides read TGTGCCAGCAGTTCCCTACAGGGGCTAAGCTGGGGCGAGCAGTACTTC. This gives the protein CASSSLQGLSWGEQYF.

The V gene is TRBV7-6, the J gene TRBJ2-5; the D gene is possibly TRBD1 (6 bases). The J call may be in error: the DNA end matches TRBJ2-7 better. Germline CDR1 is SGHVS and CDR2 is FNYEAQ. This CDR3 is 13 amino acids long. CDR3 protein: CASSLAVGGEQYF. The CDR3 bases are TGTGCCAGCAGCTTAGCGGTAGGGGGCGAGCAGTACTTC.

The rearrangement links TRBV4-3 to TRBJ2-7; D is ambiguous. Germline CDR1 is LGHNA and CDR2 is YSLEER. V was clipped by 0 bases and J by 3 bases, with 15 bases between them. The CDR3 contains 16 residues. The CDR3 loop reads CASSQEETTTGYEQYF. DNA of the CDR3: TGCGCCAGCAGCCAAGAGGAGACAACCACGGGCTACGAGCAGTACTTC.

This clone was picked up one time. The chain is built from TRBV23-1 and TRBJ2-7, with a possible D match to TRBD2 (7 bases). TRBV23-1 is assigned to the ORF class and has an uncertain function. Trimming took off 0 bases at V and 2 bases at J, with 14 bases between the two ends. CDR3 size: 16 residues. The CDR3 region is CASSQSRGAETYEQYF. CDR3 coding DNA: TGCGCCAGCAGTCAATCACGGGGGGCAGAAACCTACGAGCAGTACTTC.

CDR3 nucleotides: TGTGCCAGCAGCCCACCACTAGGGTCCTACGAGCAGTACTTC. Amino acid sequence: CASSPPLGSYEQYF. This rearrangement joins TRBV11-1 to TRBJ2-7; tentative D call: TRBD2 (5 bases). CDR3 size: 14 residues. V dropped 5 bases and J dropped 1 base, with 12 bases sitting between them. In germline, CDR1 is SGHAT, CDR2 FQDESV (reference sequence).

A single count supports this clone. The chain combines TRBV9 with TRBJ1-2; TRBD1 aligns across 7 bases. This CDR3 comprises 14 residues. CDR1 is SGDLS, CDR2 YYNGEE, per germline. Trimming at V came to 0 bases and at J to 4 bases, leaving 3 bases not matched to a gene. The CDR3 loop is CASSVVTGPYGYTF. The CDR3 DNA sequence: TGTGCCAGCAGCGTAGTGACAGGGCCCTATGGCTACACCTTC.

The CDR3 DNA reads TGTGCCAGCAGCTTTGCCGGGGGGGGCACAGATACGCAGTATTTT. Amino acids: CASSFAGGGTDTQYF. V usage is TRBV7-3 and J usage is TRBJ2-3; 8 bases are a match to TRBD2. The CDR3 sequence is 15 residues long. Germline CDR1 and CDR2: SGHTA and FQGTGA. Trimming removed 3 bases from V and 1 base from J; junction bases left unmatched: 3.

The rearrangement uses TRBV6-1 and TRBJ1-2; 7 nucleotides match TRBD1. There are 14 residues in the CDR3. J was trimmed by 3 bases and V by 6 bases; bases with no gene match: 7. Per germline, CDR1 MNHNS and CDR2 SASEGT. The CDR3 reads CASRVLGQHYGYTF. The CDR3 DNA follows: TGTGCCAGCAGGGTCCTGGGACAGCACTATGGCTACACCTTC.

The DNA for the CDR3 is TGTGCCAGCTCCCAGGGGTATGCCTACGAGCAGTACTTC. Its translation is CASSQGYAYEQYF. The chain joins TRBV9 to TRBJ2-7; D may be TRBD1 (6 bases). The CDR3 covers 13 residues. Germline V gene data show CDR1 as SGDLS and CDR2 as YYNGEE. V gave up 7 bases and J gave up 2 bases, with 13 bases separating them.

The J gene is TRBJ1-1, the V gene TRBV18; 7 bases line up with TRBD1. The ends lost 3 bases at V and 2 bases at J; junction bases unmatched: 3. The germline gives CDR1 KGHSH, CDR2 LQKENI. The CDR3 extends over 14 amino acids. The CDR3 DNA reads TGTGCCAGCTCACCTTGGGACAGTAACACTGAAGCTTTCTTT. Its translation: CASSPWDSNTEAFF.

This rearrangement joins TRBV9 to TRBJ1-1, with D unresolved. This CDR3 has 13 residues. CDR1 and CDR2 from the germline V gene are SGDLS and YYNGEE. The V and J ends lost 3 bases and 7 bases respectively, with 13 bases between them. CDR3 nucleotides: TGTGCCAGCAGCGACCGAGGAGCCGATGAAGCTTTCTTT. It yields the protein CASSDRGADEAFF.

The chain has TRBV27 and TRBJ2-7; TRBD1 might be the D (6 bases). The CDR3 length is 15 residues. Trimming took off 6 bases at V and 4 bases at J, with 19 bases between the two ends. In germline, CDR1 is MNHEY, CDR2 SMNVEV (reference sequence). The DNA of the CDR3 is TGTGCCAGCAGCACCTATTCGACAGGACTTTACGAGCAGTACTTC. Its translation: CASSTYSTGLYEQYF.